This is a list of T cell receptor beta chains from one sample in a study of regulatory T cells in long-lasting Graves disease. TCRdb analysed the multiplex PCR reads with MiXCR anew, one entry per CDR3 protein. The sample lists about 620,000 distinct CDR3 sequences, roughly 15% occurring once. A further study also used this sample, focusing on T cells in Graves' hyperthyroidism and ophthalmopathy.

Sequencing was performed on peripheral blood mononuclear cells (PBMCs), taken at new diagnosis, from a patient treated with antithyroid drugs. These receptor sequences come from a woman younger than 45 with Graves disease. Each CDR3 is given with its conserved first and last residue. The order of the fields is clone size, V gene, J gene, D gene, CDR3 length, CDR3 DNA, CDR3 protein. D genes are given only for firm matches. Rows give clone size only sometimes, using once, few, many, or a class for an expanded clone.

clone_size: NA; v_call: TRBV7-2; j_call: TRBJ2-7; d_call: NA; cdr3_length: 15; cdr3_nt: TGTGCCAGCAGCTTAGCGAACAGTTTTACCTACGAGCAGTACTTC; cdr3_aa: CASSLANSFTYEQYF
clone_size: NA; v_call: TRBV9; j_call: TRBJ2-7; d_call: TRBD1; cdr3_length: 17; cdr3_nt: TGTGCCAGCAGCCGAGGGGCAGGGGGAAGTTTAGGCTACGAGCAGTACTTC; cdr3_aa: CASSRGAGGSLGYEQYF
clone_size: many; v_call: TRBV2; j_call: TRBJ2-1; d_call: TRBD1; cdr3_length: 15; cdr3_nt: TGTGCCAGCAGATCGACAGGGGACTCCTACAATGAGCAGTTCTTC; cdr3_aa: CASRSTGDSYNEQFF
clone_size: many; v_call: TRBV2; j_call: TRBJ1-4; d_call: TRBD1; cdr3_length: 14; cdr3_nt: TGTGCCACGTCAGGGGGACAGTACAATGAAAAACTGTTTTTT; cdr3_aa: CATSGGQYNEKLFF
clone_size: few; v_call: TRBV10-1; j_call: TRBJ2-7; d_call: TRBD1; cdr3_length: 14; cdr3_nt: TGCGCCAGCAGTGGGGGGACAGGGGTCCACGAGCAGTACTTC; cdr3_aa: CASSGGTGVHEQYF
clone_size: many; v_call: TRBV3-1; j_call: TRBJ1-1; d_call: NA; cdr3_length: 15; cdr3_nt: TGTGCCAGCAGCCAAGACCTAGGGCCGAACACTGAAGCTTTCTTT; cdr3_aa: CASSQDLGPNTEAFF
clone_size: many; v_call: TRBV5-1; j_call: TRBJ1-2; d_call: NA; cdr3_length: 14; cdr3_nt: TGCGCCAGCACGTTACAGGGATCGAAGTATGGCTACACCTTC; cdr3_aa: CASTLQGSKYGYTF
clone_size: NA; v_call: TRBV20-1; j_call: TRBJ2-7; d_call: TRBD1; cdr3_length: 17; cdr3_nt: TGCAGTGCCACATCCCCGCCCGGACAGGGGGCTTCTGTCGAGCAGTACTTC; cdr3_aa: CSATSPPGQGASVEQYF
clone_size: few; v_call: TRBV3-1; j_call: TRBJ2-4; d_call: NA; cdr3_length: 16; cdr3_nt: TGTGCCAGCAACCCTTCCGGCAGCACAGCCAAAAACATTCAGTACTTC; cdr3_aa: CASNPSGSTAKNIQYF
clone_size: NA; v_call: TRBV27; j_call: TRBJ2-3; d_call: TRBD2; cdr3_length: 13; cdr3_nt: TGTGCCAGCAGAGCGGGGGGCACAGATACGCAGTATTTT; cdr3_aa: CASRAGGTDTQYF
clone_size: many; v_call: TRBV3-1; j_call: TRBJ2-7; d_call: NA; cdr3_length: 13; cdr3_nt: TGTGCCAGCAGCCAAGATTGGGGAAACGAGCAGTACTTC; cdr3_aa: CASSQDWGNEQYF
clone_size: NA; v_call: TRBV7-9; j_call: TRBJ2-3; d_call: NA; cdr3_length: 15; cdr3_nt: TGTGCCAGCAGCTTGGGGGGGACAGTCACAGATACGCAGTATTTT; cdr3_aa: CASSLGGTVTDTQYF
clone_size: many; v_call: TRBV2; j_call: TRBJ2-7; d_call: NA; cdr3_length: 14; cdr3_nt: TGTGCCAGCAGTGATCTAGGGATTGACTACGAGCAGTACTTC; cdr3_aa: CASSDLGIDYEQYF
clone_size: many; v_call: TRBV12-3/TRBV12-4; j_call: TRBJ1-1; d_call: TRBD1; cdr3_length: 17; cdr3_nt: TGTGCCAGCAGTCTAGGGACAGGGGGCGTTCAGAACACTGAAGCTTTCTTT; cdr3_aa: CASSLGTGGVQNTEAFF
clone_size: NA; v_call: TRBV20-1; j_call: TRBJ2-1; d_call: TRBD1; cdr3_length: 13; cdr3_nt: TGCAGTGCTACGGCAGGGGGCTACAATGAGCAGTTCTTC; cdr3_aa: CSATAGGYNEQFF
clone_size: many; v_call: TRBV7-2; j_call: TRBJ2-7; d_call: NA; cdr3_length: 13; cdr3_nt: TGTGCCAGCAGCTCAAACCCCCCGACTCCGCAGTACTTC; cdr3_aa: CASSSNPPTPQYF
clone_size: many; v_call: TRBV28; j_call: TRBJ2-2; d_call: NA; cdr3_length: 12; cdr3_nt: TGTGCCAGCAGCCAGAACACCGGGGAGCTGTTTTTT; cdr3_aa: CASSQNTGELFF
clone_size: NA; v_call: TRBV6-2/TRBV6-3; j_call: TRBJ2-5; d_call: NA; cdr3_length: 12; cdr3_nt: TGTGCCAGCAGTTCACTCTCCTACGATCAGTACTTC; cdr3_aa: CASSSLSYDQYF
clone_size: many; v_call: TRBV6-1; j_call: TRBJ1-4; d_call: NA; cdr3_length: 17; cdr3_nt: TGTGCCAGCAGGACAAGCCTAGGGACCGGAGAGGATGAAAAACTGTTTTTT; cdr3_aa: CASRTSLGTGEDEKLFF
clone_size: many; v_call: TRBV9; j_call: TRBJ1-5; d_call: TRBD1; cdr3_length: 15; cdr3_nt: TGTGCCAGCAGCGTCGGGACAGGGGGGGGTCAGCCCCAGCATTTT; cdr3_aa: CASSVGTGGGQPQHF
clone_size: few; v_call: TRBV7-2; j_call: TRBJ1-1; d_call: NA; cdr3_length: 13; cdr3_nt: TGTGCCAGCAGCTTCTTCGACCTCAGCGAAGCTTTCTTT; cdr3_aa: CASSFFDLSEAFF
clone_size: many; v_call: TRBV2; j_call: TRBJ1-1; d_call: NA; cdr3_length: 12; cdr3_nt: TGTGCCAGCAATACTGGGAACACTGAAGCTTTCTTT; cdr3_aa: CASNTGNTEAFF
clone_size: few; v_call: TRBV18; j_call: TRBJ1-1; d_call: NA; cdr3_length: 12; cdr3_nt: TGTGCCAGCTCACCTCACGGGGATGAAGCTTTCTTT; cdr3_aa: CASSPHGDEAFF
clone_size: NA; v_call: TRBV7-2; j_call: TRBJ2-3; d_call: NA; cdr3_length: 17; cdr3_nt: TGTGCCAGCAGCTTAGTATACCTCGGGAGAAGCACAAATACGCAGTATTTT; cdr3_aa: CASSLVYLGRSTNTQYF
clone_size: NA; v_call: TRBV10-2; j_call: TRBJ2-1; d_call: NA; cdr3_length: 12; cdr3_nt: TGCGCCAGCAGTGAGTCCTACAATGAGCAGTTCTTC; cdr3_aa: CASSESYNEQFF
clone_size: NA; v_call: TRBV16; j_call: TRBJ1-2; d_call: TRBD1; cdr3_length: 14; cdr3_nt: TGTGCCAGCAGCCAATCGGTGGGACAGGTTGGCTACACCTTC; cdr3_aa: CASSQSVGQVGYTF
clone_size: NA; v_call: TRBV7-9; j_call: TRBJ2-1; d_call: TRBD2; cdr3_length: 17; cdr3_nt: TGTGCCAGCAGGACCGGGACTAGCGGGACGCGGTACAATGAGCAGTTCTTC; cdr3_aa: CASRTGTSGTRYNEQFF
clone_size: many; v_call: TRBV7-9; j_call: TRBJ1-3; d_call: NA; cdr3_length: 13; cdr3_nt: TGTGCCAGCAGCCTGGACAGTGGAAACACCATATATTTT; cdr3_aa: CASSLDSGNTIYF
clone_size: few; v_call: TRBV20-1; j_call: TRBJ2-2; d_call: TRBD1; cdr3_length: 15; cdr3_nt: TGCAGTGCTAGGGCAGGGGGCTCTACCACCGGGGAGCTGTTTTTT; cdr3_aa: CSARAGGSTTGELFF
clone_size: NA; v_call: TRBV7-3; j_call: TRBJ2-3; d_call: NA; cdr3_length: 16; cdr3_nt: TGTGCCAGCAGCTTATTGGGGACTCCGACGAAAGATACGCAGTATTTT; cdr3_aa: CASSLLGTPTKDTQYF
clone_size: NA; v_call: TRBV7-2; j_call: TRBJ2-7; d_call: TRBD2; cdr3_length: 15; cdr3_nt: TGTGCCAGCAGCCATCGCGGGGGGAGCTCCTACGAGCAGTACTTC; cdr3_aa: CASSHRGGSSYEQYF
clone_size: many; v_call: TRBV2; j_call: TRBJ1-5; d_call: NA; cdr3_length: 15; cdr3_nt: TGTGCCAGCAGCCAAACGGGGTGGAGCAATCAGCCCCAGCATTTT; cdr3_aa: CASSQTGWSNQPQHF
clone_size: few; v_call: TRBV2; j_call: TRBJ2-3; d_call: NA; cdr3_length: 15; cdr3_nt: TGTGCCAGCAAAAGGAGGGGGCAGGGCACAGATACGCAGTATTTT; cdr3_aa: CASKRRGQGTDTQYF
clone_size: NA; v_call: TRBV9; j_call: TRBJ1-2; d_call: NA; cdr3_length: 14; cdr3_nt: TGTGCCAGCAGCGAGCCCTTCGGGGACTATGGCTACACCTTC; cdr3_aa: CASSEPFGDYGYTF
clone_size: many; v_call: TRBV11-2; j_call: TRBJ2-1; d_call: NA; cdr3_length: 16; cdr3_nt: TGTGCCAGCAGCTTAGCGATTGCCGGGAGAACTGGTGAGCAGTTCTTC; cdr3_aa: CASSLAIAGRTGEQFF
clone_size: NA; v_call: TRBV10-3; j_call: TRBJ1-2; d_call: NA; cdr3_length: 15; cdr3_nt: TGTGCCATCAGTGACTCGAAGGTTATTAACTATGGCTACACCTTC; cdr3_aa: CAISDSKVINYGYTF
clone_size: many; v_call: TRBV28; j_call: TRBJ2-7; d_call: TRBD2; cdr3_length: 15; cdr3_nt: TGTGCCAGCAGGACAAAGCGGGAGCCCACCTACGAGCAGTACTTC; cdr3_aa: CASRTKREPTYEQYF
clone_size: many; v_call: TRBV20-1; j_call: TRBJ1-1; d_call: NA; cdr3_length: 14; cdr3_nt: TGCAGTGCTAGACTCGGGACACTGAACACTGAAGCTTTCTTT; cdr3_aa: CSARLGTLNTEAFF
clone_size: many; v_call: TRBV20-1; j_call: TRBJ2-1; d_call: TRBD2; cdr3_length: 16; cdr3_nt: TGCAGTGCTAGGAAGGGTACTAGCGGGACTAGGGATGAGCAGTTCTTC; cdr3_aa: CSARKGTSGTRDEQFF
clone_size: few; v_call: TRBV27; j_call: TRBJ1-4; d_call: NA; cdr3_length: 13; cdr3_nt: TGTGCCAGCGGGGCTAGGACATCCGAAAAACTGTTTTTT; cdr3_aa: CASGARTSEKLFF
clone_size: NA; v_call: TRBV28; j_call: TRBJ2-7; d_call: NA; cdr3_length: 15; cdr3_nt: TGTGCCAGCAGTCCGGCAGGCAAAAAATCCTACGAGCAGTACTTC; cdr3_aa: CASSPAGKKSYEQYF
clone_size: NA; v_call: TRBV7-9; j_call: TRBJ2-1; d_call: TRBD2; cdr3_length: 18; cdr3_nt: TGTGCCAGCAGCTGGGGTAGGCCTATCGCGGGAGGCTCCAATGGGCAGTTCTTC; cdr3_aa: CASSWGRPIAGGSNGQFF
clone_size: once; v_call: TRBV28; j_call: TRBJ2-7; d_call: NA; cdr3_length: 17; cdr3_nt: TGTGCCAGCAGTTTTGAAGCGGCTAGCGCATCGGCCTACGAGCAGTACTTC; cdr3_aa: CASSFEAASASAYEQYF
clone_size: NA; v_call: TRBV5-1; j_call: TRBJ2-1; d_call: TRBD2; cdr3_length: 15; cdr3_nt: TGCGCCAGCAGCTTGGGACTAGCGGGAGCCGGTGAGCAGTTCTTC; cdr3_aa: CASSLGLAGAGEQFF
clone_size: many; v_call: TRBV2; j_call: TRBJ2-1; d_call: NA; cdr3_length: 16; cdr3_nt: TGTGCCAGCAGTGTGGGACAAACTATCTCCTACAATGAGCAGTTCTTC; cdr3_aa: CASSVGQTISYNEQFF
clone_size: NA; v_call: TRBV19; j_call: TRBJ2-3; d_call: NA; cdr3_length: 15; cdr3_nt: TGTGCCGCTTCATCGGGGATTTTTAGCACAGATACGCAGTATTTT; cdr3_aa: CAASSGIFSTDTQYF
clone_size: few; v_call: TRBV20-1; j_call: TRBJ1-1; d_call: NA; cdr3_length: 13; cdr3_nt: TGCAGTGCTACTCGGGGATTGAACACTGAAGCTTTCTTT; cdr3_aa: CSATRGLNTEAFF